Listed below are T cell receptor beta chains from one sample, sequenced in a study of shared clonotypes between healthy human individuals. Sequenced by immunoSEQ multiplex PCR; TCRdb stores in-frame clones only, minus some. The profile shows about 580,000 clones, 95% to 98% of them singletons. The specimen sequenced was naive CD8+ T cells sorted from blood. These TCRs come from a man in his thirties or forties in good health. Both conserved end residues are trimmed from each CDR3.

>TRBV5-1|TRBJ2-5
ASSSLTGKETQY
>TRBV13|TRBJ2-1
ASSSGLAGLSYNEQF
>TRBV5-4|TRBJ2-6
ASSLQGSGANVLT
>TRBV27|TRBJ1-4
ASSTRKSNEKLF
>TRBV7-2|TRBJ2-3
ASSLATYRGSTDTQY
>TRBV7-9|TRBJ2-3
ASSHTDTQY
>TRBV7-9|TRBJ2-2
ASSWDSTGELF
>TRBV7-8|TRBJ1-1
ASSLTSGPDAEAF
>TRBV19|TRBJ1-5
ASSPLGGGYSNQPQH
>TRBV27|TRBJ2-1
ASSVPGQGRNEQF
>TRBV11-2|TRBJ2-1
ASSLSDRVLPTYEQF
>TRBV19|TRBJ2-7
ASSLHTGSYEQY
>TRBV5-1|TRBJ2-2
ASNPTGTGATGELF
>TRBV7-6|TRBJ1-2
ASSRDSLYGYT
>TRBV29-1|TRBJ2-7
SVFDPTDIYEQY
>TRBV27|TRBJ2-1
ASSKGSLKNEQF
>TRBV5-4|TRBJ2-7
ASSLGLADYEQY
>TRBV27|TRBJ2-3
ASSLLLAGGFDTQY
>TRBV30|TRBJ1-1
ACTPTDTLAIAF
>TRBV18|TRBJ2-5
ASSLETQY
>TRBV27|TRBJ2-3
ASNPGTDTQY
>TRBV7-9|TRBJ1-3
ASSPRGGNTIY
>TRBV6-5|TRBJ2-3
ASSDTGTGFLN
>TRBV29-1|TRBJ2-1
SVPGLARYNEQF
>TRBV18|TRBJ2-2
ASLPPQGGTGELF
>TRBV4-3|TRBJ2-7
ASSQSHRRKDMGVSEQY
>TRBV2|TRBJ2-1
ARTGPLYNEQF